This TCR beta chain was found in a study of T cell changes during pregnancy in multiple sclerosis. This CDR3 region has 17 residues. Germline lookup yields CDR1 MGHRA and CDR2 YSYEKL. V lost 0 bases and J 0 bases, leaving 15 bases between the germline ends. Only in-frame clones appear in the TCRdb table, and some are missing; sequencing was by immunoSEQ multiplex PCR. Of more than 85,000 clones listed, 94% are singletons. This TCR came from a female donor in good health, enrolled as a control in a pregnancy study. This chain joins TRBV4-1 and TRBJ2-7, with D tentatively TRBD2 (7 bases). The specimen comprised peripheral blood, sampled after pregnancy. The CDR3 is CASSQEGGADFSYEQYF. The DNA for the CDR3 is TGCGCCAGCAGCCAAGAGGGGGGGGCGGATTTCTCCTACGAGCAGTACTTC.